A selection of T cell receptor beta chains follows, all from one sample in a study of cytomegalovirus exposure and HLA in healthy donors. Data came from immunoSEQ multiplex PCR; TCRdb stores just in-frame clones and leaves some out. Found here are some 96,000 clones, around 77% of them singletons; the top ten hold approximately 7.7%. Material: PBMCs. All receptors derive from a female donor in good health and CMV-seronegative. The CDR3 runs from the conserved cysteine through the conserved F or W. D genes are given only for firm matches. Clone size is given for some rows only: seen once, a few or many times, or a class if the clone is expanded.

D gene,clone size,J gene,V gene,CDR3 protein,CDR3 DNA
.,few,TRBJ2-3,TRBV6-5,CASRSSTDTQYF,TGTGCCAGCAGATCTAGCACAGATACGCAGTATTTT
.,.,TRBJ2-7,TRBV9,CASSPGTGPFNEQYF,TGTGCCAGCAGCCCCGGGACTGGACCCTTTAACGAGCAGTACTTC
TRBD2,.,TRBJ2-1,TRBV4-1,CASSQAGTSTFEQFF,TGCGCCAGCAGCCAAGCGGGGACTAGCACATTTGAGCAGTTCTTC
TRBD2,.,TRBJ2-1,TRBV7-3,CASSFQAGWGNEQFF,TGTGCCAGCAGCTTTCAAGCGGGATGGGGCAATGAGCAGTTCTTC
.,once,TRBJ2-7,TRBV4-1,CASSQRGGGALYEQYF,TGCGCCAGCAGCCAAAGAGGAGGGGGGGCATTATACGAGCAGTACTTC
.,.,TRBJ2-2,TRBV5-1,CASSLVVRVNTGELFF,TGCGCCAGCAGCTTGGTAGTCAGGGTGAACACCGGGGAGCTGTTTTTT
.,.,TRBJ2-1,TRBV6-1,CASSEPGNEQFF,TGTGCCAGCAGTGAACCCGGGAATGAGCAGTTCTTC
TRBD2,once,TRBJ2-7,TRBV19,CASSLERGGVDEQYF,TGTGCCAGTAGTTTAGAACGGGGGGGCGTCGACGAGCAGTACTTC
TRBD1,.,TRBJ1-1,TRBV11-1,CASSDRGRISEAFF,TGTGCCAGCAGCGACAGGGGGCGAATATCTGAAGCTTTCTTT
.,.,TRBJ2-1,TRBV10-3,CAIRLRDTDNEQFF,TGTGCCATCAGATTACGGGACACCGACAATGAGCAGTTCTTC
.,.,TRBJ1-1,TRBV11-3,CASSKDRGNTEAFF,TGTGCCAGCAGCAAGGACAGAGGGAACACTGAAGCTTTCTTT
.,.,TRBJ1-6,TRBV2,CASSLTGYNSPLHF,TGTGCCAGCAGCCTCACAGGGTATAATTCACCCCTCCACTTT
.,.,TRBJ2-7,TRBV27,CASSFGETYEQYF,TGTGCCAGCAGTTTCGGGGAAACCTACGAGCAGTACTTC
.,.,TRBJ1-2,TRBV7-9,CASSLALQGDGYTF,TGTGCCAGCAGCTTAGCGCTACAGGGAGATGGCTACACCTTC
.,.,TRBJ2-5,TRBV7-9,CASSLRVASAQETQYF,TGTGCCAGCAGCTTAAGGGTGGCTAGCGCGCAAGAGACCCAGTACTTC
.,.,TRBJ1-2,TRBV6-5,CASSYSGRAYGYTF,TGTGCCAGCAGTTACTCGGGCAGGGCCTATGGCTACACCTTC